A selection of T cell receptor beta chains follows, all from one sample in a study of OX40 agonist ivuxolimab in advanced cancers. Profiled with immunoSEQ multiplex PCR; TCRdb holds only in-frame clones, not every one. The sample lists 57,000 or so clones, approximately 93% occurring once. This material consisted of CD4+ or CD8+ T cells sorted from blood, taken in a trial of the OX40 agonist ivuxolimab. These receptors originate from an adult with an advanced solid tumor such as melanoma, head and neck, liver or kidney cancer. The CDR3 runs from the conserved cysteine through the conserved F or W. The order of the fields is clone size, J gene, D gene, V gene, CDR3 DNA, CDR3 protein. A D gene is named only where the DNA matches it firmly. Size is omitted from some rows. Given values are once, few, many or a class for expanded clones.

NA | TRBJ2-7 | TRBD2 | TRBV29-1 | TGCAGCGTAAGGACTAGCGGATCCTACGAGCAGTACTTC | CSVRTSGSYEQYF
NA | TRBJ2-1 | NA | TRBV6-5 | TGTGCCAGCGGATTGGGACACTCCTACAATGAGCAGTTCTTC | CASGLGHSYNEQFF
NA | TRBJ2-7 | NA | TRBV14 | TGTGCCAGCAGCCTGGGACCGAGACCCTACGAGCAGTACTTC | CASSLGPRPYEQYF
NA | TRBJ2-7 | NA | TRBV6-5 | TGTGCCAGCAGTTACTCTCTAGTGGGCGAGCAGTACTTC | CASSYSLVGEQYF
NA | TRBJ2-7 | TRBD2 | TRBV5-8 | TGTGCCAGCAGCGGGACCCGGGGGGGGCCCTACGAGCAGTACTTC | CASSGTRGGPYEQYF
NA | TRBJ2-1 | TRBD2 | TRBV7-9 | TGTGCCAGCAGCTTTGGCGGGAGCTATGAGCAGTTCTTC | CASSFGGSYEQFF
NA | TRBJ1-1 | NA | TRBV2 | TGTGCCAGCAGTGGTGGGTCGAACACTGAAGCTTTCTTT | CASSGGSNTEAFF
NA | TRBJ2-7 | NA | TRBV7-9 | TGTGCCAGCAGCTTAGTCCACGAGCAGTACTTC | CASSLVHEQYF
NA | TRBJ2-1 | TRBD1 | TRBV7-9 | TGTGCCAGCACCCCACAGGACAGGGGTTACAATGAGCAGTTCTTC | CASTPQDRGYNEQFF
NA | TRBJ1-1 | NA | TRBV9 | TGTGCCAGCAGCGTAGGGGCGTTGAATGAAGCTTTCTTT | CASSVGALNEAFF
once | TRBJ1-4 | TRBD1 | TRBV10-3 | TGTGCCATCAGTGAGGCAGGGGGGAGTGAAAAACTGTTTTTT | CAISEAGGSEKLFF
NA | TRBJ1-2 | NA | TRBV15 | TGTGCCACCAGCAGAGAGTTCGCGGCGGATGGCTACACCTTC | CATSREFAADGYTF
once | TRBJ2-7 | NA | TRBV13 | TGTGCCAGCAGCTTATTCTCACCCGACGAGCAGTACTTC | CASSLFSPDEQYF
once | TRBJ2-1 | NA | TRBV2 | TGTGCCAGCAGTCCCCCCTCCTACAATGAGCAGTTCTTC | CASSPPSYNEQFF
once | TRBJ2-3 | NA | TRBV2 | TGTGCCAGCAGTGAAGCCCTCAGAACAGATACGCAGTATTTT | CASSEALRTDTQYF
NA | TRBJ2-1 | TRBD2 | TRBV9 | TGTGCCAGCAGCCCGGGGGGACGGGATAACTACAATGAGCAGTTCTTC | CASSPGGRDNYNEQFF
NA | TRBJ2-1 | TRBD2 | TRBV6-6 | TGTGCCAGCGAGGTGCGGGAGTTCTCCTACAATGAGCAGTTCTTC | CASEVREFSYNEQFF
NA | TRBJ2-7 | TRBD2 | TRBV5-1 | TGCGCCAGCAGCTTGGCTAGCGGGAGTCGATACGAGCAGTACTTC | CASSLASGSRYEQYF
NA | TRBJ1-1 | NA | TRBV27 | TGTGCCAGCAGTTACTGGAGTGGCACTGAAGCTTTCTTT | CASSYWSGTEAFF
NA | TRBJ2-2 | NA | TRBV7-8 | TGTGCCAGCACTCACCTGCGGGGGAACACCGGGGAGCTGTTTTTT | CASTHLRGNTGELFF
NA | TRBJ1-2 | TRBD1 | TRBV11-2 | TGTGCCAGCAGCTTAGATCGAAGGGGGCCCTTGGATGGCTACACCTTC | CASSLDRRGPLDGYTF
NA | TRBJ2-3 | NA | TRBV7-7 | TGTGCTAGCAGCTTGGCGGAGAACACAGATACGCAGTATTTT | CASSLAENTDTQYF
NA | TRBJ2-2 | NA | TRBV13 | TGTGCCAGCAGCTTAGAAGGGGTCGGGAGCGGCGGGGAGCTGTTTTTT | CASSLEGVGSGGELFF
NA | TRBJ2-2 | NA | TRBV7-9 | TGTGCCAGCAGCTTATCAGGGACCGGGGAGCTGTTTTTT | CASSLSGTGELFF
NA | TRBJ2-6 | NA | TRBV7-6 | TGTGCCAGCAGCTCAGTTCCCTCTGGGGCCAACGTCCTGACTTTC | CASSSVPSGANVLTF
NA | TRBJ1-1 | NA | TRBV10-3 | TGTGCCATCAGGAGAGGGGGGACTGAAGCTTTCTTT | CAIRRGGTEAFF
NA | TRBJ1-5 | TRBD1 | TRBV2 | TGTGCCAGCAGAGCCGGGACAGGGGTCTATCAGCCCCAGCATTTT | CASRAGTGVYQPQHF
once | TRBJ1-2 | TRBD1 | TRBV19 | TGTGCCAGTAGTATTTACTCCCGGGACAGGGAAGGCTACACCTTC | CASSIYSRDREGYTF
once | TRBJ2-1 | TRBD2 | TRBV9 | TGTGCCAGCAGCGCCCCCTTGACTAGCGGGACGTTCAATGAGCAGTTCTTC | CASSAPLTSGTFNEQFF
NA | TRBJ1-5 | TRBD1 | TRBV27 | TGTGCCAGCAGTTTATCGGCGGGACAGGGGAATCAGCCCCAGCATTTT | CASSLSAGQGNQPQHF
NA | TRBJ1-5 | NA | TRBV27 | TGTGCCAGCAGTCTCGCAGGGGGCAATCAGCCCCAGCATTTT | CASSLAGGNQPQHF
NA | TRBJ2-7 | NA | TRBV7-9 | TGTGCCAGCAGCTCATTAGGGGGCTACGAGCAGTACTTC | CASSSLGGYEQYF
few | TRBJ2-7 | TRBD2 | TRBV18 | TGTGCCAGCTTAGATTCTCTAGGAATAGCGGGAATGAACGAGCAGTACTTC | CASLDSLGIAGMNEQYF
NA | TRBJ2-7 | TRBD2 | TRBV9 | TGTGCCAGCAGCGTAGTTCCGGTAGCGGGAGTCTACGAGCAGTACTTC | CASSVVPVAGVYEQYF
NA | TRBJ2-7 | TRBD1 | TRBV5-1 | TGCGCCAGCAGCTCGCCGACAGGGGAAAAAACCTACGAGCAGTACTTC | CASSSPTGEKTYEQYF
NA | TRBJ1-2 | NA | TRBV28 | TGTGCCAGCAGCCCAGGACGGACCTATGGCTACACCTTC | CASSPGRTYGYTF
NA | TRBJ2-1 | NA | TRBV6-6 | TGTGCCAGCAGTTACTCGACCCCGGCGGGTGAGCAGTTCTTC | CASSYSTPAGEQFF
NA | TRBJ1-2 | NA | TRBV27 | TGTGCCAGTAGGGATAGCTATGGCTACACCTTC | CASRDSYGYTF
NA | TRBJ2-6 | NA | TRBV28 | TGTGCCAGCAGTACCACCGGACGGAGAACCTACTCTGGGGCCAACGTCCTGACTTTC | CASSTTGRRTYSGANVLTF
NA | TRBJ2-2 | TRBD2 | TRBV2 | TGTGCCATCACCCGACTAGCGGGAGGGGACGGGGAGCTGTTTTTT | CAITRLAGGDGELFF
NA | TRBJ2-7 | TRBD1 | TRBV9 | TGTGCCAGCAGCGTGCAGGGGGCCCTAGCAGGCGAGCAGTACTTC | CASSVQGALAGEQYF
NA | TRBJ2-7 | TRBD1 | TRBV6-5 | TGTGCCAGCAGTTACCTCCCGGGACAGACCTACGAGCAGTACTTC | CASSYLPGQTYEQYF
NA | TRBJ2-7 | TRBD2 | TRBV19 | TGTGCCAGCGCGGGACTAGCGGACTCCTACGAGCAGTACTTC | CASAGLADSYEQYF
NA | TRBJ1-5 | TRBD1 | TRBV5-5 | TGTGCCAGCAGTACCGGGACAGGCAATCAGCCCCAGCATTTT | CASSTGTGNQPQHF
NA | TRBJ1-3 | NA | TRBV5-4 | TGTGCCAGCAGCTTTGGCAGCTCTGGAAACACCATATATTTT | CASSFGSSGNTIYF
NA | TRBJ1-2 | NA | TRBV6-5 | TGTGCCAGCAGTTACTCAGACACGGAATATGGCTACACCTTC | CASSYSDTEYGYTF
medium-sized | TRBJ1-5 | NA | TRBV2 | TGTGCCAGCAGGTCCCAGGGTCTGGAGCCCCAGCATTTT | CASRSQGLEPQHF
once | TRBJ2-7 | NA | TRBV5-6 | TGTGCCAGCAGCTTTCAGGGGGGGTACGAGCAGTACTTC | CASSFQGGYEQYF
NA | TRBJ2-7 | TRBD2 | TRBV6-5 | TGTGCCAGCAGTTACTCGCGGGAGAGCACCTACGAGCAGTACTTC | CASSYSRESTYEQYF
NA | TRBJ1-2 | NA | TRBV4-3 | TGCGCCAGCAGCCAAGTTTTTGCGGGCGACTATGGCTACACCTTC | CASSQVFAGDYGYTF
NA | TRBJ2-4 | TRBD2 | TRBV5-8 | TGTGCCAGCAGCCCACGGACTAGCGGCAAAAACATTCAGTACTTC | CASSPRTSGKNIQYF
NA | TRBJ2-2 | NA | TRBV6-6 | TGTGCCAGCAGTTCCCTGGCCGGGACTAACACCGGGGAGCTGTTTTTT | CASSSLAGTNTGELFF
NA | TRBJ1-4 | NA | TRBV4-3 | TGCGCCAGCAGCCAAGATAAATCCATTGAGAGGGGAAAACTGTTTTTT | CASSQDKSIERGKLFF
NA | TRBJ1-1 | NA | TRBV4-3 | TGCGCCAGCAGCCAAGATAGATCGGGCAAGGCTTTCTTT | CASSQDRSGKAFF
NA | TRBJ2-5 | NA | TRBV28 | TGTGCCAGCAGTTTTGCCTTGCAGCGGGCAGATCAAGAGACCCAGTACTTC | CASSFALQRADQETQYF